This TCR beta chain was captured in a study of Ad26.COV2.S vaccination and SARS-CoV-2 variants. Assay: immunoSEQ multiplex PCR; the TCRdb copy retains only in-frame clones and omits some. The data contain roughly 380,000 clones, about 85% of them singletons. The CDR3 runs 15 residues. V lost 1 base and J lost 5, with 15 bases in between. CDR1 LNHNV and CDR2 YYDKDF come from the germline V gene (reference sequence). Treatment described: about 20 received Ad26.COV2.S at low or high dose, single or two shots; a few received placebo; per-sample allocation not given. Material that was analyzed had been drawn on day 63 after the first vaccine or placebo injection.

This clonotype was obtained from a person between 18 and 59 years old who received the Ad26.COV2.S COVID-19 vaccine or a placebo. The material was peripheral blood, obtained in a trial of Ad26.COV2.S vaccine versus placebo. This chain connects TRBV15 to TRBJ2-7; the D gene is possibly TRBD1 (6 bases). This CDR3 is CATSRGGRGSDEQYF. In DNA, the CDR3 is TGTGCCACCAGCAGAGGGGGCAGGGGTTCCGACGAGCAGTACTTC. Looking up the rest from reference TRBV15 and TRBJ2-7 gives the full variable domain: DAMVIQNPRYQVTQFGKPVTLSCSQTLNHNVMYWYQQKSSQAPKLLFHYYDKDFNNEADTPDNFQSRRPNTSFCFLDIRSPGLGDTAMYLCATSRGGRGSDEQYFGPGTRLTVT.